This TCR beta chain was observed in a study of T cells after yellow fever vaccination (dated by TCRdb to between 2018 and 2020). Looking at the study overall: The SMART-Seq v4 Ultra Low Input RNA kit was used to prepare libraries from fractions with low cell numbers. Bulk PBMC replicates and cell subsets were isolated from blood drawn at multiple timepoints before and after both primary and secondary immunization. To follow T-cell clones before and after primary and booster YFV17D yellow fever vaccination, bulk TCR alpha and beta repertoires were sequenced over time. Two healthy male donors made up the cohort, one aged 18 to 29 years and the other aged 30 to 40 years. Points the paper makes about the study in general: Most clones expanded after primary vaccination were re-detected after the booster (about 95% of CD4 and around 88% of CD8), suggesting broad memory maintenance. Compared with the primary T-cell response, the secondary T-cell response was weaker but faster, peaking on day 5 rather than day 15. Because abundant contaminating clonotypes from the bulk population could be contained in FACS-sorted repertoires, computational filtering was required. Because the study included only a couple of donors, the extent to which the findings can be generalized is limited. A small share of clonotypes occurred in both CD4 and CD8 compartments, likely arising from convergent recombination.

V lost 5 bases and J lost 5 bases; the stretch between them is 10 bases long. The CDR3 holds 12 amino acids from the cysteine to the phenylalanine. The retained sequence is limited to the CDR3, 36 bases, with the frame set at the first base. A remark on this clonotype: The target of this receptor is not known. It has no much larger one-base neighbor in the sample; base qualities were not kept.

The treatment or condition label for this specimen denotes: live attenuated yellow fever vaccine strain. Two biological replicates of bulk PBMCs were collected at each blood-draw timepoint. PBMCs were isolated from peripheral blood using a standard Ficoll-Paque protocol. TriZol was used to extract RNA from bulk PBMCs, from CD4 and CD8 fractions, and from dextramer-positive and dextramer-negative fractions. TCR cDNA was synthesized by 5'RACE template switching, which introduced a universal primer site and unique molecular identifiers. Priming of cDNA synthesis was performed from both the TCR alpha and TCR beta constant segments. Libraries were amplified in two PCR steps, with sample barcodes and sequencing adapters added in the second step. Sequencing of libraries was performed on Illumina HiSeq 2500 (2x100 bp) or NovaSeq (2x150 bp). Under the source paper's analysis protocol: Reads were demultiplexed and collapsed into UMI consensus sequences with MIGEC, and V(D)J alignment was performed with MiXCR. Clonotypes responding to the vaccine were identified with edgeR on replicate PBMC samples, with the criteria of FDR below 0.01 and a log2 fold change above 5 up to day 15. Bulk clonotypes were assigned CD4 or CD8 identity according to which sequenced CD4 or CD8 repertoire held them at higher abundance. TCRdb applied fastp at Q25 and MiXCR to the public reads, then kept only in-frame beta chains. Merged by CDR3 protein, the rows form single entries marked with the most common genes and DNA. In this record, the V and J calls reflect TCRdb's handling and not the investigators' own analysis. Counted in this sample were around 600,000 distinct CDR3 sequences; 9% to 15% of them appeared once. Of the sample, approximately 15% is held by the ten largest clones.

This clonotype was obtained from a man aged 30-40 years who received the YFV17D yellow fever vaccine. The chain employs TRBV12-3 or TRBV12-4 and TRBJ2-7; the D gene is perhaps TRBD2, from 6 matching bases. Here the sequenced sample was PBMCs, taken on the day of the yellow fever booster vaccination. The sequenced DNA is TGTGCCAGCAGTGGGCGACTAGACGAGCAGTACTTC. The resulting protein is CASSGRLDEQYF.